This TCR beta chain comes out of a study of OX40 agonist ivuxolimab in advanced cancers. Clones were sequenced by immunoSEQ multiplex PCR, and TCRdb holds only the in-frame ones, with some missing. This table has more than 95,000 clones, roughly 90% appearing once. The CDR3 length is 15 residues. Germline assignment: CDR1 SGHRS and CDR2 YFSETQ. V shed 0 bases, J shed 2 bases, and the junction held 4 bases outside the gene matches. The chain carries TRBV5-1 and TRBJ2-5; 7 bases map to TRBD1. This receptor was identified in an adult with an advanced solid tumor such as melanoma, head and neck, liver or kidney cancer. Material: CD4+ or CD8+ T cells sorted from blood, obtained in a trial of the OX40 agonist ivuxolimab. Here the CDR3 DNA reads TGCGCCAGCAGCTTGGGCGACAGGGCTCAAGAGACCCAGTACTTC. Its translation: CASSLGDRAQETQYF.